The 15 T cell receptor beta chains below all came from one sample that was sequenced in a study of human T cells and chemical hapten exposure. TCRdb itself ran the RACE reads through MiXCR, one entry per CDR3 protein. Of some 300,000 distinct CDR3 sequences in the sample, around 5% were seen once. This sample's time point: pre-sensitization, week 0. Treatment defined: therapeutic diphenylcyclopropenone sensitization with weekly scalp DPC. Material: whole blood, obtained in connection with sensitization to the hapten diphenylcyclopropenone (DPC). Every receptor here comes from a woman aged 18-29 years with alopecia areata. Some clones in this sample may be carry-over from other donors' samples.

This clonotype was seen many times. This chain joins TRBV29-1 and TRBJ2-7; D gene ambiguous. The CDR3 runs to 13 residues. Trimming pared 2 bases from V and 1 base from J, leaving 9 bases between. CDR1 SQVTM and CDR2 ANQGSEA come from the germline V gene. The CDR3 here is CSVESQESYEQYF. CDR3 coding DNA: TGCAGCGTTGAATCCCAGGAGTCCTACGAGCAGTACTTC.

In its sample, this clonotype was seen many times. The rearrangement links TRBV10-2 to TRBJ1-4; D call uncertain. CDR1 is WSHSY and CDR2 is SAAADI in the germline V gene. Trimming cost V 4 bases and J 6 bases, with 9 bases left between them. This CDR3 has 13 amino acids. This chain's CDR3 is CASSAGVDEKLFF. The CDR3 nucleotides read TGCGCCAGCAGTGCCGGGGTTGATGAAAAACTGTTTTTT.

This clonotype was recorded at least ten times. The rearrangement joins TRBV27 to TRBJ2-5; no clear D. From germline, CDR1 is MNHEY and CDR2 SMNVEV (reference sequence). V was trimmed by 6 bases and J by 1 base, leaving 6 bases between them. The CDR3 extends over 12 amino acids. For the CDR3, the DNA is TGTGCCAGCAGATCCATCCAAGAGACCCAGTACTTC. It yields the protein CASRSIQETQYF.

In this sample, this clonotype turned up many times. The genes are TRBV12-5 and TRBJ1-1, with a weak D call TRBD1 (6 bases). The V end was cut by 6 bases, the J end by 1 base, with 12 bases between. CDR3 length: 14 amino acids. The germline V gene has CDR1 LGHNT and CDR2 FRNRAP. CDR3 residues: CASGPPDRNTEAFF. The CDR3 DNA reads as TGTGCTAGTGGCCCCCCGGACAGGAACACTGAAGCTTTCTTT.

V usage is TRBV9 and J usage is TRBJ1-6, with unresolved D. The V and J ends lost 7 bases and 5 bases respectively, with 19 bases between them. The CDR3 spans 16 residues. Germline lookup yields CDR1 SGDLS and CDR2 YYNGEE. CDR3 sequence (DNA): TGTGCCAGCGGCGGGCTGGACGGTGCGAATAATTCACCCCTCCACTTT. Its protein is CASGGLDGANNSPLHF.

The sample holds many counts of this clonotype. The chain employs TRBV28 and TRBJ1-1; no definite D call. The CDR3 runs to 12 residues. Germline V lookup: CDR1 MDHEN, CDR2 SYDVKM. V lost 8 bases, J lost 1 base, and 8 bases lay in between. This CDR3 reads CASLSGNTEAFF. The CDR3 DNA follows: TGTGCCAGCCTTTCGGGGAACACTGAAGCTTTCTTT.

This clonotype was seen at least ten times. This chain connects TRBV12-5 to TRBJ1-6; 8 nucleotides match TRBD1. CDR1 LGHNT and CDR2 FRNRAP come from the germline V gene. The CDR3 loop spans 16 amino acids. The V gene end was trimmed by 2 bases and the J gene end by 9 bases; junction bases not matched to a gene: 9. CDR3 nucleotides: TGTGCTAGTGGTTTGACATTGGACAGGGAGGCTTCACCCCTCCACTTT. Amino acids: CASGLTLDREASPLHF.

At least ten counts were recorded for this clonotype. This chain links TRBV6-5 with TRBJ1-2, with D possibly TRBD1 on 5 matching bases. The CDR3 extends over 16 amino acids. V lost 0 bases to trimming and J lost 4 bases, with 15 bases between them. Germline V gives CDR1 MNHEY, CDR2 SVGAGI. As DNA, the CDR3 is TGTGCCAGCAGTTACTCGAGTACAGGTCGCAGCTATGGCTACACCTTC. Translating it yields CASSYSSTGRSYGYTF.

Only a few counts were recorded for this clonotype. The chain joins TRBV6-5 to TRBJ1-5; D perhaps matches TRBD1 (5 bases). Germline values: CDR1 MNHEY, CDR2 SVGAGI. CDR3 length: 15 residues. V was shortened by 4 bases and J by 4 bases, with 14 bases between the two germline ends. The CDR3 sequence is CASSLSGVGNQPQHF. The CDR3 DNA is TGTGCCAGCAGTTTATCGGGGGTCGGAAATCAGCCCCAGCATTTT.

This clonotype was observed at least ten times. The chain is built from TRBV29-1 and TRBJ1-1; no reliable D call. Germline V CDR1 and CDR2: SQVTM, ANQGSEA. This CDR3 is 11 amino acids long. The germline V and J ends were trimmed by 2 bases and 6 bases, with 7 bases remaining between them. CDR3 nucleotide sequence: TGCAGCGTTGAACAGGTGGCTGAAGCTTTCTTT. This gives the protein CSVEQVAEAFF.

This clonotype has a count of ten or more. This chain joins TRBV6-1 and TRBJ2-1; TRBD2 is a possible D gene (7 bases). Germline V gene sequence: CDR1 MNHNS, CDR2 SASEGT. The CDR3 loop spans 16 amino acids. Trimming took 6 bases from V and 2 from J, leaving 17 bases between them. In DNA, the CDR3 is TGTGCCAGCAGAATTCGGGGGGCAAGTGCCTACAATGAGCAGTTCTTC. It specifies CASRIRGASAYNEQFF.

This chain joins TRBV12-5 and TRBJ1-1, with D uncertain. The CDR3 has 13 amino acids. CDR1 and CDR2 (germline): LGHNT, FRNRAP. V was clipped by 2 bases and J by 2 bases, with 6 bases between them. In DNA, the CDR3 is TGTGCTAGTGGTTTGAATCCTAACACTGAAGCTTTCTTT. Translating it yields CASGLNPNTEAFF.

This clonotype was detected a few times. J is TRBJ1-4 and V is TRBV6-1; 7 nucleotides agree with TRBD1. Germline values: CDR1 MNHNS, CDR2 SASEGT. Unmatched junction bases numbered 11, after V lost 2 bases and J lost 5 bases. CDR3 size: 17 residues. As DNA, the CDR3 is TGTGCCAGCAGTGAACGACAGGGATTAACATTGAATGAAAAACTGTTTTTT. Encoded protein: CASSERQGLTLNEKLFF.

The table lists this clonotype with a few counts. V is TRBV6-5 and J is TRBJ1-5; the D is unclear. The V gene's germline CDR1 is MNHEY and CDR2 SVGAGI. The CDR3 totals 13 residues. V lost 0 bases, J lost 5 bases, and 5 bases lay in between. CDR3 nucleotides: TGTGCCAGCAGTTACTCGAAGTATCAGCCCCAGCATTTT. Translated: CASSYSKYQPQHF.

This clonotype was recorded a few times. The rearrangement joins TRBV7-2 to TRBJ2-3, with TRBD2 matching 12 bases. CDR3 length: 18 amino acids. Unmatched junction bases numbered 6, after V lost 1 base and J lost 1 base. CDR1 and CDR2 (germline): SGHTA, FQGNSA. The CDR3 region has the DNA TGTGCCAGCAGCTTAGGCCTAGCGGGGGGGCTGGGCACAGATACGCAGTATTTT. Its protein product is CASSLGLAGGLGTDTQYF.